These 32 T cell receptor beta chains share one sample of origin, sequenced in a study of cytomegalovirus exposure and HLA in healthy donors. PCR amplification relied on 60 Vbeta primers (plus 13 Jbeta primers). Profiled with immunoSEQ multiplex PCR; TCRdb holds only in-frame clones, not every one. Of over 150,000 clones listed, approximately 90% are singletons. The sample consisted of PBMCs. The receptors originated from a woman aged 25 to 39 in good health and CMV-seronegative.

This clone was seen once. The chain combines TRBV5-4 with TRBJ1-1; possible D gene TRBD1, 5 bases. This CDR3 spans 14 amino acids. Deletions cut 4 bases from V and 4 bases from J, with 14 bases between. Germline values: CDR1 SGHNT, CDR2 YYREEE (reference sequence). The CDR3 bases are TGTGCCAGCAGCCCCCGCAGGGAGGCCACTGAAGCTTTCTTT. It specifies CASSPRREATEAFF.

The chain carries TRBV6-6 and TRBJ2-7, with TRBD1 matching 9 bases. From germline, CDR1 is MNHNY and CDR2 SVGAGI (reference sequence). The CDR3 consists of 13 residues. J was trimmed by 9 bases and V by 10 bases; bases with no gene match: 13. For the CDR3, the DNA is TGTGCCATTACGGACAGGGGCTTGAAGGTGCAGTACTTC. Translated: CAITDRGLKVQYF.

V usage is TRBV28 and J usage is TRBJ2-2, with 10 bases aligning to TRBD1. J gave up 5 bases and V 11 bases, and 8 bases lay outside the gene matches. The CDR3 is 14 amino acids. Germline V gives CDR1 MDHEN, CDR2 SYDVKM. CDR3 amino acids: CACYAGQGTGELFF. For the CDR3, the DNA is TGTGCCTGTTATGCGGGACAGGGGACCGGGGAGCTGTTTTTT.

V usage is TRBV5-1 and J usage is TRBJ2-5, with D unclear. The CDR3 has 12 amino acids. V shed 4 bases and J shed 5 bases, with 9 bases lying between them. From germline, CDR1 is SGHRS and CDR2 YFSETQ. The CDR3 sequence: CASSPPGETQYF. CDR3 DNA sequence: TGCGCCAGCAGCCCGCCCGGGGAGACCCAGTACTTC. The full variable domain, rest sourced from reference TRBV5-1 and TRBJ2-5, is KAGVTQTPRYLIKTRGQQVTLSCSPISGHRSVSWYQQTPGQGLQFLFEYFSETQRNKGNFPGRFSGRQFSNSRSEMNVSTLELGDSALYLCASSPPGETQYFGPGTRLLVL.

Details on this clone: Relative to the germline gene, one junction end is altered; a read error may explain this. The rearrangement uses TRBV7-9 and TRBJ2-3; D call uncertain. The CDR3 is 13 residues long. CDR1 is SEHNR and CDR2 is FQNEAQ in the germline V gene (reference sequence). The CDR3 DNA is TGTTCCAGCAGCCCGCTGGGCGCCTCCCCGCAGTATTTT. This gives the protein CSSSPLGASPQYF. The full variable domain, its missing parts supplied by reference TRBV7-9 and TRBJ2-3, is DTGVSQNPRHKITKRGQNVTFRCDPISEHNRLYWYRQTLGQGPEFLTYFQNEAQLEKSRLLSDRFSAERPKGSFSTLEIQRTEQGDSAMYLCSSSPLGASPQYFGPGTRLTVL.

This rearrangement joins TRBV18 to TRBJ2-7; 9 bases agree with TRBD1. After removal of 4 bases from V and 4 bases from J, the junction contained 8 bases not matched to a gene. Per germline, CDR1 KGHSH and CDR2 LQKENI. CDR3 length: 15 amino acids. CDR3 bases: TGTGCCAGCTCACAGCCGGGACAGGGAACTTACGAGCAGTACTTC. Protein sequence: CASSQPGQGTYEQYF.

V and J are TRBV30 and TRBJ2-5; a possible D gene is TRBD1 (6 bases). V was clipped by 1 base and J by 1 base, with 13 bases between them. The CDR3 spans 15 residues. In germline, CDR1 is GTSNPN, CDR2 SVGIG (reference sequence). The CDR3 DNA follows: TGTGCCTGGAGTGCCCTAACAGGGACCCAAGAGACCCAGTACTTC. This gives the protein CAWSALTGTQETQYF.

CDR3 loop: CASSSGPDTQYF. The CDR3 DNA follows: TGTGCCAGTAGTAGCGGCCCAGATACGCAGTATTTT. The chain has TRBV19 and TRBJ2-3; D gene unclear. Germline CDR1 reads LNHDA; CDR2 reads SQIVND (reference sequence). This CDR3 contains 12 residues. Trimming shortened V by 4 bases and J by 4 bases, and 6 bases separated the two germline ends.

The chain combines TRBV19 with TRBJ2-7; 10 bases agree with TRBD1. There are 14 residues in the CDR3. Germline CDR1 is LNHDA and CDR2 is SQIVND (reference sequence). J lost 3 bases, V lost 8 bases, and 7 bases had no gene match. DNA of the CDR3: TGTGCCAGTCTTTCCGGGACAGGGGACTACGAGCAGTACTTC. Protein: CASLSGTGDYEQYF.

The chain joins TRBV7-2 to TRBJ2-5, with 8 bases fitting TRBD1. The CDR3 extends over 15 amino acids. The V gene end was trimmed by 1 base and the J gene end by 2 bases; junction bases not matched to a gene: 3. CDR1 and CDR2 (germline): SGHTA, FQGNSA. CDR3 amino acids: CASSLGGTGQETQYF. In DNA, the CDR3 is TGTGCCAGCAGCTTAGGGGGGACAGGACAAGAGACCCAGTACTTC.

V is TRBV27 and J is TRBJ1-2; D unresolved. V lost 6 bases and J 6 bases, leaving 14 bases between the germline ends. The CDR3 consists of 13 residues. Per the germline V gene, CDR1 is MNHEY and CDR2 is SMNVEV (reference sequence). DNA of the CDR3: TGTGCCAGCAGGCTCAATCCCCAGGATGGCTACACCTTC. Protein sequence: CASRLNPQDGYTF.

This clone has a single count. This chain links TRBV5-3 with TRBJ2-7, with TRBD2 identical over 8 bases. TRBV5-3 is an ORF, and what it does is uncertain. This CDR3 spans 14 amino acids. Trimming removed 4 bases from V and 8 bases from J; junction bases left unmatched: 11. CDR3 in amino acids: CARSLRRGGLQQYF. CDR3 DNA sequence: TGTGCCAGAAGCCTGAGGCGCGGGGGGTTACAGCAGTACTTC.

This rearrangement joins TRBV2 to TRBJ1-2; TRBD1 agrees at 7 bases. Trimming took 5 bases from V and 4 from J; bases not matched to a gene: 7. Germline CDR1 SNHLY, CDR2 FYNNEI. This CDR3 contains 14 residues. CDR3 in DNA: TGTGCCAGCAGTTTTATGACAGGGTCCTATGGCTACACCTTC. This gives the protein CASSFMTGSYGYTF.

The chain is built from TRBV15 and TRBJ1-2; a possible D gene is TRBD1 (6 bases). The germline gives CDR1 LNHNV, CDR2 YYDKDF (reference sequence). V was cut by 0 bases and J by 4 bases, with 12 bases left in between. The length of the CDR3 is 15 residues. DNA of the CDR3: TGTGCCACCAGCAGAGATGGGGGGGCCTTCTATGGCTACACCTTC. Protein: CATSRDGGAFYGYTF.

CDR3: CAWSSWGGGDTEAFF. The CDR3 coding sequence is TGTGCCTGGAGCTCCTGGGGAGGCGGGGACACTGAAGCTTTCTTT. This rearrangement joins TRBV30 to TRBJ1-1; D ambiguous. Trimming took 3 bases from V and 3 from J, leaving 17 bases between them. The CDR3 contains 15 residues. The germline V gene encodes CDR1 GTSNPN and CDR2 SVGIG (reference sequence).

This clone came up a few times. V is TRBV7-3 and J is TRBJ2-5; weak D call: TRBD2 (6 bases). V was cut by 5 bases and J by 5 bases, with 18 bases left in between. CDR3 length: 15 residues. Germline assignment: CDR1 SGHTA and CDR2 FQGTGA. The CDR3 DNA sequence: TGTGCCAGCAGCCCCCTCGTCGGGGGATTGGAGACCCAGTACTTC. Its protein product is CASSPLVGGLETQYF.

The J gene is TRBJ2-1, the V gene TRBV5-5, with 9 bases aligning to TRBD2. J lost 2 bases, V lost 0 bases, and 0 bases had no gene match. Germline V gene sequence: CDR1 SGHKS, CDR2 YYEKEE (reference sequence). The CDR3 totals 15 residues. CDR3 bases: TGTGCCAGCAGCTTGGCTAGCGGGGCCTACAATGAGCAGTTCTTC. As protein: CASSLASGAYNEQFF.

This clone was seen a single time. The chain carries TRBV28 and TRBJ1-2, with D possibly TRBD1 on 5 matching bases. The CDR3 runs 13 residues. V lost 6 bases and J 8 bases, leaving 16 bases between the germline ends. The germline V gene has CDR1 MDHEN and CDR2 SYDVKM. The CDR3 nucleotides read TGTGCCAGCAGGGCTGACAGTGTACGGGGCTACACCTTC. This gives the protein CASRADSVRGYTF.

This sequence joins TRBV4-1 and TRBJ1-2; 8 nucleotides match TRBD1. Unmatched junction bases numbered 9, after V lost 7 bases and J lost 8 bases. CDR1 and CDR2 from the germline V gene are MGHRA and YSYEKL. The CDR3 is 13 amino acids. The CDR3 region is CASTNPGGNGYTF. The CDR3, as DNA: TGCGCCAGCACCAACCCAGGGGGCAACGGCTACACCTTC.

This sequence joins TRBV10-2 and TRBJ2-3; TRBD1 agrees at 9 bases. V trimming: 7 bases; J trimming: 3 bases; junction bases outside the gene matches: 5. Looked up from germline, CDR1 is WSHSY and CDR2 is SAAADI. CDR3 size: 14 residues. CDR3: CASTNRGPTDTQYF. CDR3 nucleotide sequence: TGCGCCAGCACTAACAGGGGGCCTACAGATACGCAGTATTTT.

The chain is built from TRBV27 and TRBJ2-2; D might be TRBD2 (5 bases). The CDR3 totals 17 residues. V was cut by 5 bases and J by 4 bases, with 20 bases left in between. Germline loops: CDR1 MNHEY, CDR2 SMNVEV (reference sequence). Here the CDR3 DNA reads TGTGCCAGCAGTCCCGTCGGGAAGCCCGCTCCCACCGGGGAGCTGTTTTTT. Translating it yields CASSPVGKPAPTGELFF.

Only one count was recorded for this clone. This chain joins TRBV11-2 and TRBJ2-7; tentatively, D is TRBD1 (5 bases). CDR1 and CDR2 (germline): SGHAT, FQNNGV. The length of the CDR3 is 15 residues. V lost 5 bases, J lost 0 bases, and 14 bases lay in between. CDR3 sequence (DNA): TGTGCCAGCAGCGTAGGACACTCACTCTCCTACGAGCAGTACTTC. Protein sequence: CASSVGHSLSYEQYF.

This chain uses TRBV19 with TRBJ1-1, with 8 bases fitting TRBD1. The J segment lost 10 bases and the V segment lost 3 bases, leaving 7 bases of the junction unmatched. This CDR3 spans 13 amino acids. Per germline, CDR1 LNHDA and CDR2 SQIVND (reference sequence). The CDR3 coding sequence is TGTGCCAGTAGTATCCAGGGGGCAAACTTAGCTTTCTTT. It is translated as CASSIQGANLAFF.

V gene TRBV15 combines with J gene TRBJ2-1; 8 bases are shared with TRBD2. The V gene's germline CDR1 is LNHNV and CDR2 YYDKDF (reference sequence). J lost 3 bases, V lost 0 bases, and 7 bases had no gene match. The CDR3 extends over 17 amino acids. In nucleotides, the CDR3 is TGTGCCACCAGCAGAGAGCAAGCGGGAGATTACTACAATGAGCAGTTCTTC. It yields the protein CATSREQAGDYYNEQFF.

J is TRBJ1-2 and V is TRBV27; D possibly corresponds to TRBD1 (5 bases). The ends were cut back, 0 bases at V and 3 bases at J, with 8 bases in the middle. The CDR3 is made up of 14 amino acids. The V gene's germline CDR1 is MNHEY and CDR2 SMNVEV (reference sequence). This CDR3 is CASSLSPGDYGYTF. DNA for the CDR3: TGTGCCAGCAGTTTATCCCCGGGGGACTATGGCTACACCTTC.

The genes are TRBV5-1 and TRBJ2-7; weak D call: TRBD1 (5 bases). CDR1 and CDR2 (germline): SGHRS, YFSETQ. Trimming removed 3 bases from V and 6 bases from J, with 13 bases in between. The CDR3 totals 13 residues. CDR3 in amino acids: CASSSAGKGEQYF. The DNA of the CDR3 is TGCGCCAGCAGCTCAGCAGGGAAGGGCGAGCAGTACTTC.

J is TRBJ2-5 and V is TRBV18, with D perhaps matching TRBD2 (6 bases). V lost 6 bases, J lost 5 bases, and 19 bases lay in between. Germline CDR1 reads KGHSH; CDR2 reads LQKENI. The CDR3 is 15 residues long. CDR3 DNA: TGTGCCAGCTCTCAGCGTACGAAGGAGGGGGAGACCCAGTACTTC. This sequence encodes CASSQRTKEGETQYF.

This chain joins TRBV7-2 and TRBJ2-7; TRBD1 aligns across 7 bases. Per germline, CDR1 SGHTA and CDR2 FQGNSA. CDR3 size: 15 residues. Trimming cost V 4 bases and J 3 bases; bases outside gene matches: 9. CDR3 coding DNA: TGTGCCAGCAGCTACCGGACGGGACAGAACTACGAGCAGTACTTC. This gives the protein CASSYRTGQNYEQYF.

V gene TRBV10-1 combines with J gene TRBJ2-3; 8 positions agree with TRBD2. The germline V gene encodes CDR1 WNHNN and CDR2 SYGVQD (reference sequence). The CDR3 sequence is 13 residues long. V shed 5 bases and J 10 bases; nucleotides not matched to a gene: 8. For the CDR3, the DNA is TGCGCCAGCAGTCGGGAGGGCTTTGGCGCGCAGTATTTT. This sequence encodes CASSREGFGAQYF.

The gene calls are TRBV7-2 and TRBJ2-3, with 8 bases lining up with TRBD2. This CDR3 spans 14 amino acids. J lost 0 bases, V lost 8 bases, and 4 bases had no gene match. Germline V gene sequence: CDR1 SGHTA, CDR2 FQGNSA. This CDR3 is CASSGTRSTDTQYF. DNA for the CDR3: TGTGCCAGCTCCGGGACTAGAAGCACAGATACGCAGTATTTT.

V usage is TRBV21-1 and J usage is TRBJ1-1; the table's D call, TRBD1, has no DNA check behind it. TRBV21-1 is termed a pseudogene. The CDR3 runs to 17 residues. The CDR3 DNA reads as TGTGCCAGCAGCAAAGGGGGACAGGTAGCCATGAACACTGAAGCTTTCTTT. This sequence encodes CASSKGGQVAMNTEAFF.

The chain carries TRBV5-4 and TRBJ2-7, with D perhaps TRBD1 (5 bases). The CDR3 has 13 amino acids. The germline gives CDR1 SGHNT, CDR2 YYREEE (reference sequence). Trimming left V 1 base short and J 6 bases short, with 11 bases between. The DNA of the CDR3 is TGTGCCAGCAGCTTGCAGGGTTGGGGCGAGCAGTACTTC. Translation: CASSLQGWGEQYF. Together with reference TRBV5-4 and TRBJ2-7, the CDR3 gives the full variable domain: ETGVTQSPTHLIKTRGQQVTLRCSSQSGHNTVSWYQQALGQGPQFIFQYYREEENGRGNFPPRFSGLQFPNYSSELNVNALELDDSALYLCASSLQGWGEQYFGPGTRLTVT.